Listed here are 9 T cell receptor beta chains from one sample, sequenced in a study of control samples from healthy donors and cancer patients. Method: immunoSEQ multiplex PCR; TCRdb's copy keeps in-frame clones and lacks some. The table lists about 160,000 clones, about 94% of them singletons, with 0.68% in the top ten. Sequenced material: blood. The receptors derive from a woman in her 30s in good health.

The rearrangement uses TRBV14 and TRBJ1-5; a possible D gene is TRBD1 (6 bases). The germline V gene has CDR1 SGHDN and CDR2 FVKESK. The CDR3 consists of 13 residues. The V gene lost 4 bases and the J gene lost 7 bases, with 11 bases spanning the gap. The CDR3 is CASSPRGDQPQHF. The CDR3 coding sequence is TGTGCCAGCAGCCCCAGGGGTGACCAGCCCCAGCATTTT.

The V gene is TRBV13, the J gene TRBJ2-5; the D is unclear. The V and J ends lost 6 bases and 4 bases respectively, with 18 bases between them. Per germline, CDR1 PRHDT and CDR2 FYEKMQ (reference sequence). This CDR3 region has 15 residues. The CDR3 DNA follows: TGTGCCAGCAGTTCACGGACCCCAAAGCGAGAGACCCAGTACTTC. Translation gives CASSSRTPKRETQYF.

This rearrangement joins TRBV2 to TRBJ1-5, with TRBD1 as a possible D gene (5 bases). V dropped 1 base and J dropped 5 bases, with 9 bases sitting between them. CDR1 is SNHLY, CDR2 FYNNEI, per germline. The CDR3 runs 14 residues. CDR3 loop: CASSEETGHQPQHF. The CDR3 nucleotides are TGTGCCAGCAGTGAAGAAACAGGACATCAGCCCCAGCATTTT. Variable domain in full (rest from reference TRBV2 and TRBJ1-5): EPEVTQTPSHQVTQMGQEVILRCVPISNHLYFYWYRQILGQKVEFLVSFYNNEISEKSEIFDDQFSVERPDGSNFTLKIRSTKLEDSAMYFCASSEETGHQPQHFGDGTRLSIL.

CDR3 DNA sequence: TGTGCCAGCAGCCAAGGCCGACTAGCGGTAGCCAAAAACATTCAGTACTTC. Protein product: CASSQGRLAVAKNIQYF. V and J are TRBV3-1 (or the pseudogene TRBV3-2) and TRBJ2-4; TRBD2 matches at 9 bases. Germline CDR1 LGHDT, CDR2 YNNKEL (reference sequence). The ends lost 1 base at V and 0 bases at J; junction bases unmatched: 4. The CDR3 length is 17 residues.

V and J are TRBV6-5 and TRBJ1-3; D is uncertain. Germline CDR1 and CDR2: MNHEY and SVGAGI. The V gene lost 9 bases and the J gene lost 0 bases, with 6 bases spanning the gap. The CDR3 runs 12 residues. This CDR3 reads CASTDSGNTIYF. DNA of the CDR3: TGTGCCAGTACGGACTCTGGAAACACCATATATTTT.

V is TRBV24-1 and J is TRBJ1-5; D may be TRBD1 (5 bases). Germline lookup yields CDR1 KGHDR and CDR2 SFDVKD. This CDR3 spans 15 amino acids. Trimming stripped 5 bases from V and 4 bases from J, with 14 bases between. In DNA, the CDR3 is TGTGCCACCAGTGCCACGTCCAGGGTTAATCAGCCCCAGCATTTT. Protein: CATSATSRVNQPQHF.

V gene TRBV9 combines with J gene TRBJ2-5, with 9 nucleotides matching TRBD2. The CDR3 runs 14 residues. Trimming at V came to 4 bases and at J to 7 bases, leaving 8 bases not matched to a gene. Germline lookup yields CDR1 SGDLS and CDR2 YYNGEE. The CDR3 is CASSLIAGDGTQYF. The CDR3 coding sequence is TGTGCCAGCAGCCTTATAGCGGGAGATGGGACCCAGTACTTC.

The chain employs TRBV6-2 or TRBV6-3 and TRBJ1-1, with D unresolved. With 2 bases removed from V and 0 bases from J, the gap between germline ends came to 4 bases. This CDR3 comprises 13 residues. The germline V gene encodes CDR1 MNHEY and CDR2 SVGEGT. CDR3 sequence (DNA): TGTGCCAGCAGTTACCCGATGAACACTGAAGCTTTCTTT. Translation: CASSYPMNTEAFF.

The chain links TRBV14 to TRBJ2-1; no clear D. This CDR3 region has 12 residues. From germline, CDR1 is SGHDN and CDR2 FVKESK. Trimming pared 0 bases from V and 7 bases from J, leaving 4 bases between. Written as DNA, the CDR3 is TGTGCCAGCAGCCAAGAGAAGAATGAGCAGTTCTTC. This sequence encodes CASSQEKNEQFF.